The T cell receptor beta chain described here comes from a study of CD8 T cells in ankylosing spondylitis. General observations from the study: According to the report, clones linked to the disease were significantly enriched in matched synovial fluid samples taken from ankylosing spondylitis patients. Typical of ankylosing spondylitis blood, it appeared, was a TCR beta motif of about eight highly homologous variants.

This clonotype was counted ten times or more. What it binds is unknown. TCRdb reanalysed the 5' RACE reads using MiXCR and keeps one entry per CDR3 protein. The sample lists 750,000 to 850,000 distinct CDR3 sequences, about an eighth occurring once. This TCR was sampled from a male donor with ankylosing spondylitis. Sequencing was performed on blood, either unsorted or a sorted T cell fraction (not recorded which).

CDR3 sequence: CAISEWRTNEQFF. The DNA for the CDR3 is TGTGCCATCAGTGAGTGGCGTACCAATGAGCAGTTCTTC. The rearrangement joins TRBV10-3 to TRBJ2-1; D remains unclear. This CDR3 comprises 13 residues. Germline loops: CDR1 ENHRY, CDR2 SYGVKD. V lost 1 base, J lost 6 bases, and 7 bases lay in between.